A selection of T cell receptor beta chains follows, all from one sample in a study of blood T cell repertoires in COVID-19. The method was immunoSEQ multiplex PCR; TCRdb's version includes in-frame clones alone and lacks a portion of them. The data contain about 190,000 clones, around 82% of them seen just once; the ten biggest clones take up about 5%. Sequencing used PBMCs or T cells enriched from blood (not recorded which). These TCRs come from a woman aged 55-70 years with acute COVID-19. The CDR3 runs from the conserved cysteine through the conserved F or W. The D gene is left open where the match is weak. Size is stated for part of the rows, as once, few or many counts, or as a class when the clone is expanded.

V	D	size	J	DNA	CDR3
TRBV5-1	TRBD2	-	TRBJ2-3	TGCGCCAGCAGCTCTGGGTCCCTTGCGGGAGGTACAGATACGCAGTATTTT	CASSSGSLAGGTDTQYF
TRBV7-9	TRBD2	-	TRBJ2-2	TGTGCCAGCAGCTATCGACTAGCGGGAGGGCCGCGGGGCGGGGAGCTGTTTTTT	CASSYRLAGGPRGGELFF
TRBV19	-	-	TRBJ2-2	TGTGCCAGTAACCGGGACATTAACACCGGGGAGCTGTTTTTT	CASNRDINTGELFF
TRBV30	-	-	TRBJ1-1	TGTGCCTGGAGGTTTCTGGAGCGCACTGAAGCTTTCTTT	CAWRFLERTEAFF
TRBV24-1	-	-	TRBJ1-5	TGTGCCACCCGAGGACAGAGCAATCAGCCCCAGCATTTT	CATRGQSNQPQHF
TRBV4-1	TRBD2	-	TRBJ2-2	TGCGCCAGCAGGGGATCTCTAGCGGGAGGAATCGGGGAGCTGTTTTTT	CASRGSLAGGIGELFF
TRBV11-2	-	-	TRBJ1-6	TGTGCCAGCAGCCAGGTCGGACAGTTCTATAATTCACCCCTCCACTTT	CASSQVGQFYNSPLHF
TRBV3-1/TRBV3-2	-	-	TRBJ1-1	TGTGCCAGCAGCCCCCAAGAGACGCGGAGCACTGAAGCTTTCTTT	CASSPQETRSTEAFF
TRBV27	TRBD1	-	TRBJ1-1	TGTGCCAGCGTCAGGACAGGGATTTTCACTATGAACACTGAAGCTTTCTTT	CASVRTGIFTMNTEAFF
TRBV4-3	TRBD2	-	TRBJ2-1	TGCGCCAGCAGCCTCGGACTAGGTCAAAATGAGCAGTTCTTC	CASSLGLGQNEQFF
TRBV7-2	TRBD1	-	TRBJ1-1	TGTGCCAGCAGCCCTTTATCCGGGACAGGAGGGGCTGAAGCTTTCTTT	CASSPLSGTGGAEAFF
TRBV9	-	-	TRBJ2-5	TGTGCCAGCAGCCTTAGGGGCGGGGAGAGGGAGACCCAGTACTTC	CASSLRGGERETQYF
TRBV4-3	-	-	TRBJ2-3	TGCGCCAGCAGCCAAGGGGAGGGGGGGCCTAGGAGGGCAGATACGCAGTATTTT	CASSQGEGGPRRADTQYF
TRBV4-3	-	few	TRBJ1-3	TGCGCCAGCAGCCAAGATCCCCTCGCAGTCAGCTCTGGAAACACCATATATTTT	CASSQDPLAVSSGNTIYF
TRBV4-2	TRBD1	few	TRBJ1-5	TGTGCCAGCAGCCAAGTGGGACAGAACCAGCCCCAGCATTTT	CASSQVGQNQPQHF
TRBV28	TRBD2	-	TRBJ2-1	TGTGCCAGCAGCCCCTTAGCGGGGGCACTATACAATGAGCAGTTCTTC	CASSPLAGALYNEQFF
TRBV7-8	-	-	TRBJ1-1	TGTGCCAGCAGCCAAGGGGGGGGAATGACTGAAGCTTTCTTT	CASSQGGGMTEAFF